This entry features one T cell receptor (beta chain) sequence. V was shortened by 6 bases and J by 0 bases, with 6 bases between the two germline ends. CDR1 MDHEN and CDR2 SYDVKM come from the germline V gene. This CDR3 comprises 13 residues. The data were taken from a study of blood T cell repertoires in COVID-19. Study background: There were acute and convalescent COVID-19 samples, and they came from the United States, Italy and Spain.

Only in-frame clones appear in the TCRdb table, and some are missing; sequencing was by immunoSEQ multiplex PCR. The sample gives roughly 220,000 clones, approximately 81% of which show up once; roughly 2.8% is in the top ten. The TCR originated in a man aged 45-65 years who had recovered from COVID-19. The specimen was peripheral blood. The chain carries TRBV28 and TRBJ2-1; D unclear. The CDR3 protein is CASSPNSYNEQFF. The DNA of the CDR3 is TGTGCCAGCAGCCCAAACTCCTACAATGAGCAGTTCTTC.